This T cell receptor beta chain was sequenced during a study of T cell clonotyping in hematopoietic cell transplantation. Whole-study findings and limits: Without cell sorting, CD4 versus CD8 contributions remain unresolved. At the given depth, recipient repertoires were over 95% de novo clonotypes.

The CDR3 sequence is 16 residues long. Germline values: CDR1 SNHLY, CDR2 FYNNEI. Trimming left V 6 bases short and J 1 base short, with 16 bases between. Clones were read by immunoSEQ multiplex PCR, and TCRdb kept only the in-frame ones, dropping some. Counted here are under 4,000 clones, around 70% occurring once; the ten biggest clones make up around 6.2%. Turning to this clone: Its antigen is unknown.

Recipients were bled about 28 days pretransplant and at posttransplant days 30, 100, 180. Source: peripheral blood mononuclear cells, taken 30 days after allogeneic stem cell transplant. The chain recombines TRBV2 with TRBJ1-5; D unresolved. This clonotype was sampled from a male patient aged 35-55 years who had an allogeneic stem cell transplant from an unrelated donor, so the T cells may come from the graft donor. Some clones in this sample may be carry-over from other donors' samples. CDR3 DNA sequence: TGTGCCAGCAGCGTTCTTATAGGAGCGAGCAATCAGCCCCAGCATTTT. It specifies CASSVLIGASNQPQHF. Variable domain in full (rest from reference TRBV2 and TRBJ1-5): EPEVTQTPSHQVTQMGQEVILRCVPISNHLYFYWYRQILGQKVEFLVSFYNNEISEKSEIFDDQFSVERPDGSNFTLKIRSTKLEDSAMYFCASSVLIGASNQPQHFGDGTRLSIL.